A single sample is the source of the 8 T cell receptor delta chains below, sequenced in a study of gammadelta T cells in human blood. TCRdb ran CATT on the RT-PCR reads. The data contain about 810 delta-chain clones, 52% of them seen just once; the ten biggest clones take up approximately 25%. Specimen: Vgamma9Vdelta2 gamma-delta T cells from cord blood. The receptors come from a newborn.

With respect to this clone: This sequence is one base from a far larger clone and is likely a read error. The chain couples TRDV2 to TRDJ1; 9 nucleotides match TRDD3. This CDR3 is built from 24 residues. Trimming cost V 2 bases and J 0 bases; bases outside gene matches: 30. Germline CDR1 and CDR2: GEAIGNYY and EKD. The CDR3 DNA follows: TGTGCCTGTGACAAGGGTGGTCGCGGAGGAACTACTGGGGGACTCCCCTCGTACACCGATAAACTCATCTTT. This codes for CACDKGGRGGTTGGLPSYTDKLIF.

This rearrangement joins TRDV2 to TRDJ3, with 8 positions matching TRDD3. CDR1 and CDR2 (germline): GEAIGNYY, EKD. V lost 0 bases and J lost 2; bases outside the gene matches: 2. CDR3 length equals 17 residues. The CDR3 reads CACDTWGDTWDTRQMFF. In DNA form, the CDR3 reads TGTGCCTGTGACACCTGGGGGGATACCTGGGACACCCGACAGATGTTTTTC.

For this clone: Since a much larger clone is just one base distant, this may be a read error. Within the sample, other DNA sequences also encode this same CDR3. This chain links TRDV2 with TRDJ3; D is ambiguous. Germline V gives CDR1 GEAIGNYY, CDR2 EKD. V shed 0 bases and J shed 2 bases, with 13 bases lying between them. The CDR3 contains 18 residues. CDR3 loop: CACDTLEPPPWDTRQMFF. CDR3 sequence (DNA): TGTGCCTGTGACACCTTGGAGCCCCCCCCCTGGGACACCCGACAGATGTTTTTC.

In regard to this clone: Given a far larger clone just one base away, this is likely a sequencing read error. The V gene is TRDV2, the J gene TRDJ3; 10 bases are shared with TRDD3. CDR3 length: 16 amino acids. Germline V lookup: CDR1 GEAIGNYY, CDR2 EKD. The chain's CDR3 is CACDILGDWDTRQKFF. CDR3 bases: TGTGCCTGTGACATACTGGGGGATTGGGACACCCGACAGAAGTTTTTC.

This clone counts as medium-sized (0.01 to 0.1%). The J gene is TRDJ3, the V gene TRDV2; D might be TRDD3 (6 bases). Germline assignment: CDR1 GEAIGNYY and CDR2 EKD. The CDR3 runs 15 residues. V lost 3 bases and J lost 5, with 10 bases in between. CDR3 region: CACDWGPRDTRQMFF. The DNA of the CDR3 is TGTGCCTGTGACTGGGGGCCCCGGGACACCCGACAGATGTTTTTC.

About this clone: The protein recorded in TCRdb matches a much larger clone and deviates from this DNA's translation at residue 7, suggesting a read error; the protein here is obtained by translating the DNA. This sequence joins TRDV2 and TRDJ1; D uncertain. Germline CDR1 reads GEAIGNYY; CDR2 reads EKD. The ends were cut back, 3 bases at V and 0 bases at J, with 10 bases in the middle. This CDR3 has 14 amino acids. Here the CDR3 DNA reads TGTGCCTGTGACGTTAAGTCGTACACCGATAAACTCATCTTT. This translates into CACDVKSYTDKLIF.

This sequence joins TRDV2 and TRDJ1; the match to TRDD3 covers 7 bases. V dropped 2 bases and J dropped 0; count of bases not matched to a gene: 14. In germline, CDR1 is GEAIGNYY, CDR2 EKD. This CDR3 has 18 residues. The CDR3 spells CACDKWIRGSWDTDKLIF. CDR3 DNA sequence: TGTGCCTGTGACAAGTGGATACGGGGCTCCTGGGACACCGATAAACTCATCTTT.

Relative to its sample, this clone is medium-sized. The gene calls are TRDV2 and TRDJ3; 8 bases align to TRDD3. Germline V gene sequence: CDR1 GEAIGNYY, CDR2 EKD. The J segment lost 0 bases and the V segment lost 1 base, leaving 13 bases of the junction unmatched. This CDR3 spans 21 amino acids. CDR3 sequence: CACDTRWGIPTGSWDTRQMFF. The CDR3 DNA follows: TGTGCCTGTGACACACGGTGGGGGATTCCGACTGGCTCCTGGGACACCCGACAGATGTTTTTC.